This record concerns one T cell receptor beta chain sequence. Its antigen is as yet unknown. The data stem from a study of shared clonotypes between healthy human individuals. Study-level background: Donors, aged 18 to 49, were a couple of women and a few men.

Every immunoSEQ plate was one replicate of a subset's evenly spread DNA. In the study's own analysis: Filtering differed for immunoSEQ, which gave only junction sequences without quality scores. TCRdb keeps only in-frame clones here, not all; method: immunoSEQ multiplex PCR. V and J calls and clone size follow that table, whereas D and trimming were derived from the DNA. In the table there are around 1.4 million clones, 97% to 99% of which are singletons. Study-level results: Non-shared clonotypes had lower generation probabilities than clonotypes shared by all four sorted-subset donors.

The length of the CDR3 is 15 residues. Germline CDR1 SGHVS, CDR2 FNYEAQ. Trimming left V 0 bases short and J 4 bases short, with 9 bases between. This receptor was obtained from a man aged 30 to 39 in good health. The rearrangement uses TRBV7-6 and TRBJ1-4; tentative D call: TRBD1 (5 bases). Sequencing was carried out using naive CD4+ T cells sorted from blood. Subset defined: CD45RA+ positively selected. CDR3 nucleotide sequence: TGTGCCAGCAGCTTAGCCGGGACGGATAATGAAAAACTGTTTTTT. This encodes CASSLAGTDNEKLFF. The full variable domain, with the rest looked up from reference TRBV7-6 and TRBJ1-4, is GAGVSQSPRYKVTKRGQDVALRCDPISGHVSLYWYRQALGQGPEFLTYFNYEAQQDKSGLPNDRFSAERPEGSISTLTIQRTEQRDSAMYRCASSLAGTDNEKLFFGSGTQLSVL.